This entry describes one T cell receptor (beta chain). The antigen is undetermined. Trimming removed 2 bases from V and 4 bases from J, with 12 bases in between. This CDR3 has 14 residues. Germline V gives CDR1 SGHRS, CDR2 YFSETQ. These data are taken from a study of cytomegalovirus exposure and HLA in healthy donors. PCR employed 60 Vbeta and 13 Jbeta primers. Some clones are missing from TCRdb's copy, which holds only in-frame ones; the method was immunoSEQ multiplex PCR. The sample contains more than 150,000 clones, around 80% of which appear only once. Study-level results: Most subjects had HLA-A and HLA-B alleles reportedly predicted accurately by TCR beta sequences. It was approximately 150 TCR beta chains that were listed as cytomegalovirus-associated. At a 0.05 false discovery rate, a later analysis found some 18,000 TCR beta sequences to be associated with HLA alleles. In an earlier analysis, most TCR beta V segments were productive about 87% or about 30% of the time.

The source material was PBMCs. This chain connects TRBV5-1 to TRBJ1-1; tentative D call: TRBD1 (6 bases). The sequence derives from a woman aged 18-29 years in good health and CMV-seropositive. Here the CDR3 DNA reads TGCGCCAGCAGCTTCCCAGGGGAGGGCACTGAAGCTTTCTTT. Amino acid sequence: CASSFPGEGTEAFF.